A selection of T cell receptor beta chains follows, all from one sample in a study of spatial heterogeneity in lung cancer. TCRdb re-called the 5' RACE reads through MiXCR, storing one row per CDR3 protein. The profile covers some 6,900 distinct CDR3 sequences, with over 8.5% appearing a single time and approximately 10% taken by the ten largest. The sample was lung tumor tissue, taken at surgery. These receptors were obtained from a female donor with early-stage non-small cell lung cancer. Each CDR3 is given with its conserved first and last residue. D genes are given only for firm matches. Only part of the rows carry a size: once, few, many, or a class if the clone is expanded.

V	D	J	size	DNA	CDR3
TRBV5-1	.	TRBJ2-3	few	TGCGCCAGCAGCTTGGCCGATCTGTGGGATACGCAGTATTTT	CASSLADLWDTQYF
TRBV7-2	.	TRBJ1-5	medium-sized	TGTGCCAGCAGCTTAGATGGGGGAAGGTCGGAGCCCCAGCATTTT	CASSLDGGRSEPQHF
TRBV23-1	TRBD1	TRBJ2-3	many	TGCGCCAGCAGTCAATGGACAGGGAGGTTGACAGATACGCAGTATTTT	CASSQWTGRLTDTQYF
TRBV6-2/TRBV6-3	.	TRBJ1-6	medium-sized	TGTGCCAGCAGCCCGGACGGCCCGGGGAGCTCCTATAATTCACCCCTCCACTTT	CASSPDGPGSSYNSPLHF
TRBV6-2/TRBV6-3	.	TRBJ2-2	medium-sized	TGTGCCAGCAGTTACTCGAGCTATTACACCGGGGAGCTGTTTTTT	CASSYSSYYTGELFF
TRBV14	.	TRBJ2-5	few	TGTGCCAGTGCCTTCGGGCTGCAAGAGACCCAGTACTTC	CASAFGLQETQYF
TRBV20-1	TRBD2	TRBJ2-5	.	TGCAGTGCTCTAGCGGGGAACCAAGAGACCCAGTACTTC	CSALAGNQETQYF
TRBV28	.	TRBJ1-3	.	TGTGCCAGCAGGGACAGTCGCTTCTCTGGAAACACCATATATTTT	CASRDSRFSGNTIYF
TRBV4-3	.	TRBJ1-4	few	TGCGCCAGCAGCCAAGCAGGGAGTAATGAAAAACTGTTTTTT	CASSQAGSNEKLFF
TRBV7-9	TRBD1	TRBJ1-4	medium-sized	TGTGCCAGCAGTCGCACCGGGACAGGGTATGAAAAACTGTTTTTT	CASSRTGTGYEKLFF
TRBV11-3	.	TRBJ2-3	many	TGTGCCAGTGCAGGGGAAAACACAGATACGCAGTATTTT	CASAGENTDTQYF